These T cell receptor beta chains were read from a single sample in a study of blood T cell repertoires in COVID-19. TCRdb keeps only in-frame clones here, not all; method: immunoSEQ multiplex PCR. Of 120,000 to 150,000 clones in the sample, around 84% were seen once. Sequenced material: peripheral blood. These receptors all stem from a man younger than 45 with COVID-19, enrolled during active disease. Each CDR3 is given with its conserved first and last residue. Each record gives: V gene, clone size, D gene, J gene, CDR3 DNA, CDR3 protein. A D gene is named only where the DNA matches it firmly. Only some rows state a clone size, as once, few, many or a class for expanded clones.

v_call: TRBV4-2; clone_size: NA; d_call: NA; j_call: TRBJ2-6; cdr3_nt: TGTGCCAGCAGCCAAGAGGGGGGAGCTGTCTCTGGGGCCAACGTCCTGACTTTC; cdr3_aa: CASSQEGGAVSGANVLTF
v_call: TRBV7-9; clone_size: NA; d_call: NA; j_call: TRBJ1-2; cdr3_nt: TGTGCCAGCAGCAAAGCAACAGGGTGGAATGGCTACACCTTC; cdr3_aa: CASSKATGWNGYTF
v_call: TRBV19; clone_size: NA; d_call: TRBD2; j_call: TRBJ2-3; cdr3_nt: TGTGCCAGTAAACACCTAGCGGGAGCCCGCACAGATACGCAGTATTTT; cdr3_aa: CASKHLAGARTDTQYF
v_call: TRBV19; clone_size: NA; d_call: NA; j_call: TRBJ1-1; cdr3_nt: TGTGCCAGTAGGTTACGAGGTCTAGGTGCTATGAACACTGAAGCTTTCTTT; cdr3_aa: CASRLRGLGAMNTEAFF
v_call: TRBV21-1; clone_size: NA; d_call: NA; j_call: TRBJ2-7; cdr3_nt: TGTGCCAGCAGCAAATTCGCCGGGTACGAGCAGTACTTC; cdr3_aa: CASSKFAGYEQYF
v_call: TRBV19; clone_size: NA; d_call: NA; j_call: TRBJ2-7; cdr3_nt: TGTGCCAGTAGTAGCAGGCTGGGGGCGGTCGAGCAGTACTTC; cdr3_aa: CASSSRLGAVEQYF
v_call: TRBV6-6; clone_size: NA; d_call: TRBD1; j_call: TRBJ2-7; cdr3_nt: TGTGCCAGCAGTTACGCTCCGGGACAGGGGTTCGAGCAGTACTTC; cdr3_aa: CASSYAPGQGFEQYF
v_call: TRBV24-1; clone_size: NA; d_call: NA; j_call: TRBJ2-2; cdr3_nt: TGTGCCACCAGCAGTACCACCGGGGAGCTGTTTTTT; cdr3_aa: CATSSTTGELFF
v_call: TRBV28; clone_size: few; d_call: TRBD1; j_call: TRBJ1-2; cdr3_nt: TGTGCCAGCAGTTTCCGTGCAGGGGGTAACTATGGCTACACCTTC; cdr3_aa: CASSFRAGGNYGYTF
v_call: TRBV4-1; clone_size: NA; d_call: NA; j_call: TRBJ1-5; cdr3_nt: TGCGCCAGCAGCCGTTTGCTCGATCCGGGCAATCAGCCCCAGCATTTT; cdr3_aa: CASSRLLDPGNQPQHF
v_call: TRBV6-5; clone_size: NA; d_call: TRBD1; j_call: TRBJ2-7; cdr3_nt: TGTGCCAGCAGTCCGGGACAGCAGGTTAATCTGTACTTC; cdr3_aa: CASSPGQQVNLYF
v_call: TRBV2; clone_size: NA; d_call: TRBD2; j_call: TRBJ2-5; cdr3_nt: TGTGCCAGCACCCGGACTAGCGGGAGGGCCCGAGAGACCCAGTACTTC; cdr3_aa: CASTRTSGRARETQYF
v_call: TRBV4-3; clone_size: NA; d_call: NA; j_call: TRBJ2-7; cdr3_nt: TGCGCCAGCAGCCAAGATAACGAGCAGTACTTC; cdr3_aa: CASSQDNEQYF
v_call: TRBV11-1; clone_size: NA; d_call: NA; j_call: TRBJ2-5; cdr3_nt: TGTGCCAGCAGCTTTGAGGAGACCCAGTACTTC; cdr3_aa: CASSFEETQYF
v_call: TRBV6-4; clone_size: NA; d_call: TRBD2; j_call: TRBJ2-5; cdr3_nt: TGTGCCAGCACGGTAGCGGGAGGGCCTGGGGAGACCCAGTACTTC; cdr3_aa: CASTVAGGPGETQYF
v_call: TRBV18; clone_size: NA; d_call: TRBD1; j_call: TRBJ2-5; cdr3_nt: TGTGCCAGCTCACCAAAGTCCGGGACAGGGCAAGAGACCCAGTACTTC; cdr3_aa: CASSPKSGTGQETQYF
v_call: TRBV9; clone_size: NA; d_call: NA; j_call: TRBJ1-4; cdr3_nt: TGTGCCAGCAGCGTAGGACACCTCGCAACTAATGAAAAACTGTTTTTT; cdr3_aa: CASSVGHLATNEKLFF
v_call: TRBV2; clone_size: NA; d_call: TRBD2; j_call: TRBJ2-1; cdr3_nt: TGTGCCAGCAGTGGACTAGCGTACAATGAGCAGTTCTTC; cdr3_aa: CASSGLAYNEQFF
v_call: TRBV28; clone_size: NA; d_call: NA; j_call: TRBJ2-3; cdr3_nt: TGTGCCAGCACGAAAGCCTGGGATACGCAGTATTTT; cdr3_aa: CASTKAWDTQYF
v_call: TRBV7-9; clone_size: NA; d_call: NA; j_call: TRBJ2-7; cdr3_nt: TGTGCCAGCAGCCGCACCCCGGACATCTCCTACGAGCAGTACTTC; cdr3_aa: CASSRTPDISYEQYF
v_call: TRBV24-1; clone_size: NA; d_call: TRBD1; j_call: TRBJ1-1; cdr3_nt: TGTGCCACTAGTGCCGGGGACAGGGGCACTGAAGCTTTCTTT; cdr3_aa: CATSAGDRGTEAFF
v_call: TRBV2; clone_size: NA; d_call: TRBD1; j_call: TRBJ1-2; cdr3_nt: TGTGCCAGCAGCGAAACAGGGGAAGGCTACACCTTC; cdr3_aa: CASSETGEGYTF
v_call: TRBV29-1; clone_size: few; d_call: NA; j_call: TRBJ2-3; cdr3_nt: TGCAGCGTTGAAGATGGGGCAGGGCTCGGGGATACGCAGTATTTT; cdr3_aa: CSVEDGAGLGDTQYF
v_call: TRBV5-4; clone_size: NA; d_call: NA; j_call: TRBJ2-1; cdr3_nt: TGTGCCAGCAGCTTGTTAGGGGTCTACAATGAGCAGTTCTTC; cdr3_aa: CASSLLGVYNEQFF
v_call: TRBV19; clone_size: NA; d_call: TRBD1; j_call: TRBJ2-6; cdr3_nt: TGTGCCAGTAGTGCCTTAAGGGGACAGGGATCAGGGGCCAACGTCCTGACTTTC; cdr3_aa: CASSALRGQGSGANVLTF
v_call: TRBV9; clone_size: NA; d_call: TRBD1; j_call: TRBJ1-4; cdr3_nt: TGTGCCAGCAGCGTAGAAGGCACAGGGGGTGAAAAACTGTTTTTT; cdr3_aa: CASSVEGTGGEKLFF
v_call: TRBV10-3; clone_size: NA; d_call: NA; j_call: TRBJ2-1; cdr3_nt: TGTGCCATCAGTGGACTAGGGTCTAACAATGAGCAGTTCTTC; cdr3_aa: CAISGLGSNNEQFF
v_call: TRBV4-2; clone_size: NA; d_call: NA; j_call: TRBJ2-7; cdr3_nt: TGTGCCAGCAGCCAAGATATGGACAGTCCCTACGAGCAGTACTTC; cdr3_aa: CASSQDMDSPYEQYF
v_call: TRBV9; clone_size: NA; d_call: TRBD2; j_call: TRBJ2-3; cdr3_nt: TGTGCCAGCAGCGTAGCGGGAGGTGGGACAGATACGCAGTATTTT; cdr3_aa: CASSVAGGGTDTQYF
v_call: TRBV12-3/TRBV12-4; clone_size: NA; d_call: NA; j_call: TRBJ2-1; cdr3_nt: TGTGCCAGCAGCTCTAGGTACAATGAGCAGTTCTTC; cdr3_aa: CASSSRYNEQFF
v_call: TRBV30; clone_size: NA; d_call: TRBD2; j_call: TRBJ2-1; cdr3_nt: TGTGCCTGGAGTGTAAGGCTAGCGGGAGTCCATGAGCAGTTCTTC; cdr3_aa: CAWSVRLAGVHEQFF
v_call: TRBV11-2; clone_size: NA; d_call: NA; j_call: TRBJ2-1; cdr3_nt: TGTGCCAGCAGCTTAGGGGTCCGGGATTTAGCGGAGCAGTTCTTC; cdr3_aa: CASSLGVRDLAEQFF
v_call: TRBV4-2; clone_size: NA; d_call: NA; j_call: TRBJ2-2; cdr3_nt: TGTGCCAGCAGCCAAGAGCGAAACACCGGGGAGCTGTTTTTT; cdr3_aa: CASSQERNTGELFF
v_call: TRBV4-3; clone_size: few; d_call: NA; j_call: TRBJ1-5; cdr3_nt: TGCGCCAGCAGCCAAGAGGACAGAGATCAGCCCCAGCATTTT; cdr3_aa: CASSQEDRDQPQHF
v_call: TRBV5-5; clone_size: NA; d_call: NA; j_call: TRBJ1-2; cdr3_nt: TGTGCCAGCAGCTTACACAACTATGGCTACACCTTC; cdr3_aa: CASSLHNYGYTF
v_call: TRBV15; clone_size: NA; d_call: NA; j_call: TRBJ1-6; cdr3_nt: TGTGCCACCTCTACGGGGAGCTCCTATAATTCACCCCTCCACTTT; cdr3_aa: CATSTGSSYNSPLHF
v_call: TRBV5-1; clone_size: NA; d_call: NA; j_call: TRBJ2-3; cdr3_nt: TGCGCCAGCAGCCCGGGCCCCAGCGGGACAGATACGCAGTATTTT; cdr3_aa: CASSPGPSGTDTQYF
v_call: TRBV7-9; clone_size: NA; d_call: TRBD1; j_call: TRBJ1-2; cdr3_nt: TGTGCCAGCAGCTTAGCGACAGGGGCTAACTATGGCTACACCTTC; cdr3_aa: CASSLATGANYGYTF
v_call: TRBV12-5; clone_size: NA; d_call: TRBD2; j_call: TRBJ2-5; cdr3_nt: TGTGCTAGTGGCAGCGGACTAGCGGGAGGTGTGGTTGAGACCCAGTACTTC; cdr3_aa: CASGSGLAGGVVETQYF
v_call: TRBV18; clone_size: NA; d_call: NA; j_call: TRBJ2-7; cdr3_nt: TGTGCCAGCTCACCTGGAAGGTTGCGGCTCGAGCAGTACTTC; cdr3_aa: CASSPGRLRLEQYF
v_call: TRBV10-3; clone_size: NA; d_call: NA; j_call: TRBJ2-1; cdr3_nt: TGTGCCATCGGTGGCAACAACAATGAGCAGTTCTTC; cdr3_aa: CAIGGNNNEQFF
v_call: TRBV19; clone_size: NA; d_call: TRBD2; j_call: TRBJ2-1; cdr3_nt: TGTGCCAGTAGTATCGGGGTAGGAGCGGGAGAGCTCGGGAGGGAGCAGTTCTTC; cdr3_aa: CASSIGVGAGELGREQFF
v_call: TRBV2; clone_size: NA; d_call: TRBD1; j_call: TRBJ1-1; cdr3_nt: TGTGCCAGCAGTAGATCGGGACAGGGCTATGAAGCTTTCTTT; cdr3_aa: CASSRSGQGYEAFF
v_call: TRBV28; clone_size: NA; d_call: NA; j_call: TRBJ1-5; cdr3_nt: TGTGCCAGCAGTTTCGATCAGCCCCAGCATTTT; cdr3_aa: CASSFDQPQHF
v_call: TRBV20-1; clone_size: NA; d_call: NA; j_call: TRBJ1-1; cdr3_nt: TGCAGTCGAGCCGAGGATGAAGCTTTCTTT; cdr3_aa: CSRAEDEAFF
v_call: TRBV5-1; clone_size: once; d_call: NA; j_call: TRBJ1-3; cdr3_nt: TGCGCCAGCAGCCCCGGACAGAGCAGGGGAAACACCATATATTTT; cdr3_aa: CASSPGQSRGNTIYF
v_call: TRBV27; clone_size: once; d_call: NA; j_call: TRBJ2-5; cdr3_nt: TGTGCCAGCAGTCCGAGAGGACAGTCTTACCAAGAGACCCAGTACTTC; cdr3_aa: CASSPRGQSYQETQYF
v_call: TRBV28; clone_size: NA; d_call: NA; j_call: TRBJ2-6; cdr3_nt: TGTGCCAGCAGTTTGTCTTTATTATGGGGACAAAGCTCTGGGGCCAACGTCCTGACTTTC; cdr3_aa: CASSLSLLWGQSSGANVLTF
v_call: TRBV24-1; clone_size: NA; d_call: TRBD2; j_call: TRBJ2-4; cdr3_nt: TGTGCCACCAGTGAACCCTTGAGTCGGGCTAGCGGGGGGCGGGTGGCCAAAAACATTCAGTACTTC; cdr3_aa: CATSEPLSRASGGRVAKNIQYF
v_call: TRBV4-3; clone_size: NA; d_call: TRBD2; j_call: TRBJ2-3; cdr3_nt: TGCGCCAGCAGCCAAGGCCTAGCGGGGCCAGATACGCAGTATTTT; cdr3_aa: CASSQGLAGPDTQYF
v_call: TRBV4-3; clone_size: NA; d_call: TRBD2; j_call: TRBJ2-7; cdr3_nt: TGCGCCAGCAGCCAAGACAGCGGGAGATGGTCCTACGAGCAGTACTTC; cdr3_aa: CASSQDSGRWSYEQYF
v_call: TRBV19; clone_size: NA; d_call: TRBD2; j_call: TRBJ2-2; cdr3_nt: TGTGCCAGTAGGCCACTAGCGAACCCGAACACCGGGGAGCTGTTTTTT; cdr3_aa: CASRPLANPNTGELFF
v_call: TRBV6-5; clone_size: NA; d_call: NA; j_call: TRBJ1-1; cdr3_nt: TGTGCCAGCAGGCAGACCTGGAGAGCTTTCTTT; cdr3_aa: CASRQTWRAFF
v_call: TRBV7-9; clone_size: few; d_call: TRBD1; j_call: TRBJ2-7; cdr3_nt: TGTGCCAGCAGCCTACCGGGACAGGGTCGCGAGCAGTACTTC; cdr3_aa: CASSLPGQGREQYF
v_call: TRBV9; clone_size: NA; d_call: NA; j_call: TRBJ1-1; cdr3_nt: TGTGCCAGCAGCGTAGCCCCGACAGGGAACACTGAAGCTTTCTTT; cdr3_aa: CASSVAPTGNTEAFF
v_call: TRBV5-8; clone_size: NA; d_call: NA; j_call: TRBJ1-5; cdr3_nt: TGTGCCAGCAGCTTGGAGTCAGCGAACAATCAGCCCCAGCATTTT; cdr3_aa: CASSLESANNQPQHF
v_call: TRBV2; clone_size: NA; d_call: NA; j_call: TRBJ2-7; cdr3_nt: TGTGCCAGCAGTCCGTATGGGGAGAACGAGCAGTACTTC; cdr3_aa: CASSPYGENEQYF
v_call: TRBV28; clone_size: NA; d_call: TRBD2; j_call: TRBJ2-2; cdr3_nt: TGTGCCAGCAGTTTATTAACTAGCGGGAACACCGGGGAGCTGTTTTTT; cdr3_aa: CASSLLTSGNTGELFF
v_call: TRBV3-1/TRBV3-2; clone_size: NA; d_call: NA; j_call: TRBJ2-2; cdr3_nt: TGTGCCAGCAGCCCAACTTACACCGGGGAGCTGTTTTTT; cdr3_aa: CASSPTYTGELFF